What follows is one TCR beta chain and its context. The study ran its PCR with 60 Vbeta and 13 Jbeta primers. The repertoire was sequenced with immunoSEQ multiplex PCR; TCRdb's copy has only in-frame clones and lacks some. The sample holds tens of thousands of clones, over 65% seen once. These data are taken from a study of cytomegalovirus exposure and HLA in healthy donors. CDR1 and CDR2 (germline): SGHTS, YDEGEE. The CDR3 totals 18 residues. The J segment lost 0 bases and the V segment lost 3 bases, leaving 11 bases of the junction unmatched. This TCR was recovered from a woman aged 40 to 50 in good health and CMV-seropositive. The V call is TRBV5-8, the J call TRBJ1-4; 7 bases line up with TRBD1. Sequencing used PBMCs. CDR3 nucleotides: TGTGCCAGCAGCTCGGGACAGTTGGGAATATCAACTAATGAAAAACTGTTTTTT. It encodes CASSSGQLGISTNEKLFF.